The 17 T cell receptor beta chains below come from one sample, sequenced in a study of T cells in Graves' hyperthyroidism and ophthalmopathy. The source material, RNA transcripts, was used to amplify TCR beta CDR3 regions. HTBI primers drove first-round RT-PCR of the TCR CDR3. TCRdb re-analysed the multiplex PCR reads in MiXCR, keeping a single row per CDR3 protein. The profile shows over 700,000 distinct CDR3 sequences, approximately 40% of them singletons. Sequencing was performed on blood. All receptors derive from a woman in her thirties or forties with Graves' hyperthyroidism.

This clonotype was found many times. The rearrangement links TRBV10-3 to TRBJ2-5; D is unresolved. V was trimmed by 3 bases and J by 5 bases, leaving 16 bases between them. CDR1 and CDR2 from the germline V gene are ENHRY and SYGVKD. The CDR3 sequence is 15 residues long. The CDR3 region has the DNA TGTGCCATCAGTGATTTTAATCGGAGTGCGGAGACCCAGTACTTC. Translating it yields CAISDFNRSAETQYF.

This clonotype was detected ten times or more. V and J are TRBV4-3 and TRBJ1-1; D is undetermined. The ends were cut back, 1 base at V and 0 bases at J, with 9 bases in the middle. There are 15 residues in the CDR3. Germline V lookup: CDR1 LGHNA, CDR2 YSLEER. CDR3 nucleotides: TGCGCCAGCAGCCAAGGGGCACTCATGAACACTGAAGCTTTCTTT. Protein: CASSQGALMNTEAFF.

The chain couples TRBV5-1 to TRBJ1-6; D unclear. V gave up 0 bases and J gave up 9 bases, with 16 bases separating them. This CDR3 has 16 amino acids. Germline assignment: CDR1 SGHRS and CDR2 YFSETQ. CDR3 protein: CASSLDALGPRSPLHF. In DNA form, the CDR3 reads TGCGCCAGCAGCTTGGACGCGTTGGGTCCTCGTTCACCCCTCCACTTT.

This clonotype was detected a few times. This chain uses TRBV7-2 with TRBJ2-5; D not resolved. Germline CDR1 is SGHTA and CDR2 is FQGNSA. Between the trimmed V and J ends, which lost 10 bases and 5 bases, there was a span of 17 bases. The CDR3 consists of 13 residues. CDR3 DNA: TGTGCCATCAGTATCCAGCCTGATGAGACCCAGTACTTC. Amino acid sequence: CAISIQPDETQYF.

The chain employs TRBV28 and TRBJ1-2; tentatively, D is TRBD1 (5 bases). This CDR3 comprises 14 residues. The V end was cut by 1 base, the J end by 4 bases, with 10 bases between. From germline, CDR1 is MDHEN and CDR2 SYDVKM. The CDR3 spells CASSLYWDGYGYTF. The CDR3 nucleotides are TGTGCCAGCAGTTTATACTGGGACGGCTATGGCTACACCTTC.

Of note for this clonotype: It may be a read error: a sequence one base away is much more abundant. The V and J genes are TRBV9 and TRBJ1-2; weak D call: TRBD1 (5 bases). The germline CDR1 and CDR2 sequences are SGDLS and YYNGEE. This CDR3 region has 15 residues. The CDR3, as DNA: TGTACCAGCAGCGTAGAAGACTCAGGGTCCTATGGCTACACCTTC. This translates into CTSSVEDSGSYGYTF. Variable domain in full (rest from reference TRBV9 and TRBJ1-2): DSGVTQTPKHLITATGQRVTLRCSPRSGDLSVYWYQQSLDQGLQFLIQYYNGEERAKGNILERFSAQQFPDLHSELNLSSLELGDSALYFCTSSVEDSGSYGYTFGSGTRLTVV.

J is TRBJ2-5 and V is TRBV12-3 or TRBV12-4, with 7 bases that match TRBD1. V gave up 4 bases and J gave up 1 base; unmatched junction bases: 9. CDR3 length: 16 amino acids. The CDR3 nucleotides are TGTGCCAGCAGTTCCCTGGGACAGCTTTTCCAAGAGACCCAGTACTTC. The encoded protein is CASSSLGQLFQETQYF.

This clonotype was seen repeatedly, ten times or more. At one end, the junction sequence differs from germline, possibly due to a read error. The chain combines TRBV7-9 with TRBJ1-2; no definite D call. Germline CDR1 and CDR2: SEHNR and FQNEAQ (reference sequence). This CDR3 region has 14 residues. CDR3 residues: CASSQDGRNYGYTF. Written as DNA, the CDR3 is TGCGCCAGCAGCCAAGACGGCAGGAACTATGGCTACACCTTC.

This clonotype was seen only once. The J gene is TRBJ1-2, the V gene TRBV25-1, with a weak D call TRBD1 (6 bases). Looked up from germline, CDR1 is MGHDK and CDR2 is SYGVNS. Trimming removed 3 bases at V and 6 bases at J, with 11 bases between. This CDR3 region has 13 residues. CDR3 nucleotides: TGTGCCAGCAGTGACCCGTGGGGGCATGGCTACACCTTC. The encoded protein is CASSDPWGHGYTF.

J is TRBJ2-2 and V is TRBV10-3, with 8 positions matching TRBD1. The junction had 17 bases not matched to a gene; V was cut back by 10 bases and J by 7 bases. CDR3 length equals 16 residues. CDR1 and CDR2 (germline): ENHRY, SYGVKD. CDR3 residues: CATWSEKVDRDGELFF. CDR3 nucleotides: TGTGCCACCTGGAGTGAGAAAGTGGACAGGGACGGGGAGCTGTTTTTT.

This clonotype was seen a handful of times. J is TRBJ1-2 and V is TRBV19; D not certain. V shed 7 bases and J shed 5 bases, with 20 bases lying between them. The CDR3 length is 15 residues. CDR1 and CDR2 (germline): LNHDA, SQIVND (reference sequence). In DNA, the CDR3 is TGTGCCAGTATCCCCCGCGGAACCATGGAGTATGGCTACACCTTC. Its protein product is CASIPRGTMEYGYTF.

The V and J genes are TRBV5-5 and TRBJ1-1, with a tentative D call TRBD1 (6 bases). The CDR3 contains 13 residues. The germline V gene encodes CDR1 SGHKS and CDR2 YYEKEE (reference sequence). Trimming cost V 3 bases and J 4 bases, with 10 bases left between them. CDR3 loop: CASSSGAGTEAFF. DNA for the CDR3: TGTGCCAGCAGCTCGGGGGCGGGCACTGAAGCTTTCTTT.

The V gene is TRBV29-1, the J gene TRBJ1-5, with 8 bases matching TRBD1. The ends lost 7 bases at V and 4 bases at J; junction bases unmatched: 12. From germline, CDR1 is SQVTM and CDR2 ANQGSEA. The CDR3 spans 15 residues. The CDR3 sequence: CSAAEGTGANQPQHF. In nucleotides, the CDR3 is TGCAGCGCCGCGGAGGGGACAGGAGCAAATCAGCCCCAGCATTTT.

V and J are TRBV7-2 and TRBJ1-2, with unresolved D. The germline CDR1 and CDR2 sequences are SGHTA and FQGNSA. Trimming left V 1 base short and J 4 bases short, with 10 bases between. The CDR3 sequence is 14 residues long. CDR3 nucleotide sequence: TGTGCCAGCAGCTTAGACCGAATTGGCTATGGCTACACCTTC. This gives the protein CASSLDRIGYGYTF.

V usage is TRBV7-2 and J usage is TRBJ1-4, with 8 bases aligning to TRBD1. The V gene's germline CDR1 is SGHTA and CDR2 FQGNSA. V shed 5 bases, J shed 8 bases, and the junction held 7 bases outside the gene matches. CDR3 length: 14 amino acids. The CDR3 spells CASSQDRVGEKLFF. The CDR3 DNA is TGTGCCAGCAGCCAGGACAGGGTGGGAGAAAAACTGTTTTTT.

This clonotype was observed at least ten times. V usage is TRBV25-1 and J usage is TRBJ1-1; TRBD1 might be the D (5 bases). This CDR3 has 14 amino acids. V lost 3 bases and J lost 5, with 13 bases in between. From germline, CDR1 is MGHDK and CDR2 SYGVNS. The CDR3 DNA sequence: TGTGCCAGCAGTGACTTGGGGGGTTGGACTGAAGCTTTCTTT. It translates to CASSDLGGWTEAFF.

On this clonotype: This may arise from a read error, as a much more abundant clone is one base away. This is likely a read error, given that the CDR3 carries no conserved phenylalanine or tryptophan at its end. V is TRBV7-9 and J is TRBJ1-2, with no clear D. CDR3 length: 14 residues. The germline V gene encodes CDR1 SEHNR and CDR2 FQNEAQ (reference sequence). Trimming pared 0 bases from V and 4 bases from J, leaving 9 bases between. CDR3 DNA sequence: TGTGCCAGCAGCTTAGCGCCGAGCCTCTATGGCTACACCCTC. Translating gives CASSLAPSLYGYTL.